The rows below give T cell receptor beta chains drawn from one sample of a study of a mutant IDH1 vaccine in newly diagnosed glioma. Profiled with immunoSEQ multiplex PCR; TCRdb holds only in-frame clones, not every one. The sample yields approximately 32,000 clones, roughly 54% seen once. Antigens of these TCRs are unknown. The sequencing used PBMCs, collected from a glioma patient whose treatment included an IDH1 peptide vaccine. All receptors derive from a young woman with glioma. The CDR3 runs from the conserved cysteine through the conserved F or W.

TRBV29-1	TRBJ2-1	CSAQGGGYNEQFF
TRBV28	TRBJ2-7	CASTPPPSSGPYEQYF
TRBV6-5	TRBJ1-2	CASSYLATGQLYGYTF
TRBV4-2	TRBJ2-3	CASSLSGRGTDTQYF
TRBV4-2	TRBJ2-5	CASSQVVGETQYF
TRBV28	TRBJ1-1	CASRWTAEAFF
TRBV9	TRBJ2-7	CASSSGGLASNEQYF
TRBV2	TRBJ1-4	CASSEGGGANEKLFF
TRBV5-1	TRBJ2-3	CASSLSGTLTDTQYF
TRBV19	TRBJ2-1	CASSFEPGQLLSYNEQFF
TRBV30	TRBJ1-3	CAWSVEGARNTIYF
TRBV5-1	TRBJ2-1	CASTVMGLSYNEQFF
TRBV7-2	TRBJ2-3	CASSLAFDTQYF
TRBV5-1	TRBJ2-6	CASSLDRQTGANVLTF
TRBV30	TRBJ1-2	CAWAGLGYGYTF
TRBV7-9	TRBJ2-7	CASRSGSTYEQYF
TRBV11-2	TRBJ2-7	CASSFYSEQYF
TRBV7-2	TRBJ2-4	CASSSSGGNIQYF
TRBV13	TRBJ2-1	CASSLGRLADYNEQFF
TRBV6-5	TRBJ2-7	CASRPQGSYEQYF
TRBV10-3	TRBJ1-2	CAISDLPTDYYGYTF
TRBV19	TRBJ2-3	CASSPRSDTQYF
TRBV10-3	TRBJ1-5	CAHQGTGNNYSNQPQHF
TRBV18	TRBJ2-1	CASSPDRVGYNEQFF
TRBV5-8	TRBJ1-1	CASSGWGDRTEAFF
TRBV25-1	TRBJ1-6	CASSVAVGSYNSPLHF
TRBV19	TRBJ2-7	CASSTGGGSYEQYF
TRBV5-1	TRBJ1-1	CASSLRTGREAFF
TRBV2	TRBJ1-1	CASSAEFRGIEAFF
TRBV7-2	TRBJ2-4	CASSVGQAKNIQYF
TRBV29-1	TRBJ1-2	CSVLTGDGYTF
TRBV7-9	TRBJ1-2	CASSPDWYGYTF
TRBV19	.	CASRRTGSGSYEQYF
TRBV6-1	TRBJ2-1	CASGRGYNEQFF
TRBV5-8	TRBJ2-1	CASFQTAIPYNEQFF
TRBV12-5	TRBJ1-2	CASGLVPPRDVGYTF
TRBV4-2	TRBJ2-2	CASSLKGGLGGGPGGELFF
TRBV7-9	TRBJ2-2	CASSLSVAFVEGELFF
TRBV6-5	TRBJ1-1	CASSLTGLANTEAFF
TRBV7-3	TRBJ2-1	CASSLTLAGDHNEQFF
TRBV4-3	TRBJ2-3	CASSQDLPTSTDTQYF
TRBV19	TRBJ2-2	CASSPTGPTGELFF
TRBV2	TRBJ2-1	CASSPYNEQFF
TRBV7-9	TRBJ2-7	CASSLSPGQSYEQYF
TRBV21-1	TRBJ1-6	CASSKEAPSSYNSPLHF
TRBV4-1	TRBJ2-2	CASSQDHHNRAGELFF
TRBV7-3	TRBJ2-5	CASSSTSSNGETQYF
TRBV9	TRBJ2-7	CASSRAAGEQYF
TRBV4-2	TRBJ2-7	CASSQLRDSSYEQYF
TRBV13	TRBJ1-1	CASSSKTGGTEAFF
TRBV2	TRBJ2-7	CASSPRGRDEQYF
TRBV7-9	TRBJ2-1	CASSLVGQGYNEQFF